This T cell receptor beta chain emerged from a study of T-cell memory formation after mild COVID-19. Study-level background: Across donors, TCR clusters were largely donor specific. Points from the study as a whole: Balance between CD4 and CD8 was seen in clones contracting day 15 to 85, and a CD4+ lean was seen in later expanders. Cross-reactive memory appears to have joined, as suggested by some responding clones showing up in pre-infection memory.

The germline gives CDR1 LGHNA, CDR2 YSLEER. V lost 1 base to trimming and J lost 0 bases, with 18 bases between them. The CDR3 loop spans 18 amino acids. TCRdb recomputed calls from the 5' RACE reads with MiXCR, one row per CDR3 protein. Among fewer than 650,000 distinct CDR3 sequences listed, less than 25% were seen once. This clonotype was counted between two and nine times. The antigen is unknown. The sequenced sample was PBMCs or a T cell subset sorted from them (not recorded which). This TCR derives from an adult woman who had mild COVID-19 (a few samples of this study predate the infection). Cell type and time point are not known. This chain joins TRBV4-3 and TRBJ1-1; possibly TRBD1 for D (6 bases). Written as DNA, the CDR3 is TGCGCCAGCAGCCAAGTAGGGGGTCAGGGGATCTTGAACACTGAAGCTTTCTTT. It yields the protein CASSQVGGQGILNTEAFF.